Listed below are T cell receptor beta chains from one sample, sequenced in a study of lymphopenia after photon versus proton radiotherapy. Profiling relied on immunoSEQ multiplex PCR, and the TCRdb table lists in-frame clones only, not all of them. The sample records roughly 38,000 clones, about 90% being singletons. The material sequenced was peripheral blood, taken from a patient treated with photon-based radiotherapy. The receptor set was obtained from a man in his sixties with cholangiocarcinoma. Both conserved end residues are part of each CDR3. Fields, in order: J gene, clone size, D gene, V gene, CDR3 DNA, CDR3 protein. The D gene is left open where the match is weak. A row's size may be missing; if present it is once, few, many or a size class.

TRBJ2-2,.,.,TRBV11-2,TGTGCCAGCAGCTTACAGAATCCCGGGGAGCTGTTTTTT,CASSLQNPGELFF
TRBJ2-7,.,.,TRBV19,TGTGCCAGTAAGGTCAGGGTCAACTCCTACGAGCAGTACTTC,CASKVRVNSYEQYF
TRBJ2-5,.,.,TRBV5-6,TGTGCCAGCAGCTTATACCGGGGAAACCAAGAGACCCAGTACTTC,CASSLYRGNQETQYF
TRBJ2-1,.,TRBD2,TRBV29-1,TGCAGCGTCGAAGGGACTAGCGGGAGAGTTTACAATGAGCAGTTCTTC,CSVEGTSGRVYNEQFF
TRBJ1-3,.,TRBD1,TRBV28,TGTGCCAGCAGTTTGGGACAGGGGCTTTCTGGAAACACCATATATTTT,CASSLGQGLSGNTIYF
TRBJ1-2,.,TRBD1,TRBV19,TGTGCCAGTACACGTAAGACAGGGACCGACTATGGCTACACCTTC,CASTRKTGTDYGYTF
TRBJ2-3,.,TRBD2,TRBV5-1,TGCGCCAGCGTCGGGGGGATTTCCACAGATACGCAGTATTTT,CASVGGISTDTQYF
TRBJ1-5,.,.,TRBV21-1,TGTGCCAGCAGCGTGGGCCGCGGGCAGCCCCAGCATTTT,CASSVGRGQPQHF
TRBJ1-5,.,TRBD1,TRBV7-9,TGTGCCAGCAGTACCGGGACAGGGGTTCAGCCCCAGCATTTT,CASSTGTGVQPQHF
TRBJ2-1,.,.,TRBV5-4,TGTGCCAGCAGCTTAGATTCTTCCTACAATGAGCAGTTCTTC,CASSLDSSYNEQFF
TRBJ2-7,.,TRBD1,TRBV2,TGTGCCAGCACCAAGGACAGGCAGTCCTACGAGCAGTACTTC,CASTKDRQSYEQYF
TRBJ1-4,.,.,TRBV19,TGTGCCAGTAGTATAATCTTCGGAGGGGGGACTAATGAAAAACTGTTTTTT,CASSIIFGGGTNEKLFF
TRBJ2-5,.,.,TRBV27,TGTGCCCTAGGGACCCCCCGGCAAGAGACCCAGTACTTC,CALGTPRQETQYF
TRBJ1-1,.,TRBD1,TRBV6-5,TGTGCCAGCAGTTACATCAGGGGGAGCACTGAAGCTTTCTTT,CASSYIRGSTEAFF
TRBJ2-5,.,TRBD1,TRBV5-1,TGCGCCAGCAGCTTGGGACAGGGGCGGCAAGAGACCCAGTACTTC,CASSLGQGRQETQYF
TRBJ1-5,.,TRBD1,TRBV25-1,TGTGCCAGCAGTCGGACAGGGGATCATCAGCCCCAGCATTTT,CASSRTGDHQPQHF
TRBJ1-5,.,.,TRBV5-6,TGTGCCAGCAGCTTGGTAGGGACATTCAATCAGCCCCAGCATTTT,CASSLVGTFNQPQHF
TRBJ2-1,.,TRBD1,TRBV10-1,TGCGCCAGCAACACGGACAGGGGGGATGAGCAGTTCTTC,CASNTDRGDEQFF
TRBJ1-2,.,.,TRBV7-9,TGTGCCAGCAGCTTAGTATCAGTGGCTGGGGGCTACACCTTC,CASSLVSVAGGYTF
TRBJ1-2,.,TRBD1,TRBV7-9,TGTGCCAGCAGCACGGGACAGGGTATTGGCTACACCTTC,CASSTGQGIGYTF
TRBJ1-4,once,.,TRBV2,TGTGCCAGCAGTCGGGGGGCGGGTGAAAAACTGTTTTTT,CASSRGAGEKLFF